A single sample gave rise to the 24 T cell receptor beta chains below, sequenced in a study of T cell responses to AZD1222 COVID-19 vaccine. The repertoire was sequenced with immunoSEQ multiplex PCR; TCRdb's copy has only in-frame clones and lacks some. This sample carries around 150,000 clones, around 90% of them seen once, and the ten largest clones take roughly 3.1%. This specimen consisted of peripheral blood, obtained 28 days after the second AZD1222 dose. These receptors were obtained from an adult who received the AZD1222 COVID-19 vaccine.

V gene TRBV4-1 combines with J gene TRBJ2-7; D possibly corresponds to TRBD1 (6 bases). The CDR3 has 15 amino acids. V was shortened by 2 bases and J by 2 bases, with 13 bases between the two germline ends. Per germline, CDR1 MGHRA and CDR2 YSYEKL. The CDR3 region has the DNA TGCGCCAGCAGCCAAAGGGACACCCAGGCCTACGAGCAGTACTTC. As protein: CASSQRDTQAYEQYF.

The rearrangement joins TRBV9 to TRBJ2-7, with a weak D call TRBD2 (6 bases). V was cut by 4 bases and J by 2 bases, with 13 bases left in between. The germline CDR1 and CDR2 sequences are SGDLS and YYNGEE. This CDR3 spans 14 amino acids. This CDR3 reads CASSPTSSPYEQYF. DNA for the CDR3: TGTGCCAGCAGCCCCACTAGCAGCCCCTACGAGCAGTACTTC. The full variable domain, rest sourced from reference TRBV9 and TRBJ2-7, is DSGVTQTPKHLITATGQRVTLRCSPRSGDLSVYWYQQSLDQGLQFLIQYYNGEERAKGNILERFSAQQFPDLHSELNLSSLELGDSALYFCASSPTSSPYEQYFGPGTRLTVT.

The J gene is TRBJ2-2, the V gene TRBV7-9, with D perhaps TRBD1 or TRBD2 (5 bases each). Germline CDR1 reads SEHNR; CDR2 reads FQNEAQ (reference sequence). This CDR3 spans 14 amino acids. Trimming took off 3 bases at V and 3 bases at J, with 8 bases between the two ends. The CDR3: CASSFVGDTGELFF. The CDR3 DNA is TGTGCCAGCAGCTTTGTGGGGGACACCGGGGAGCTGTTTTTT.

V usage is TRBV12-5 and J usage is TRBJ1-6, with D uncertain. CDR3 size: 14 residues. V was shortened by 3 bases and J by 5 bases, with 8 bases between the two germline ends. The germline CDR1 and CDR2 sequences are LGHNT and FRNRAP. Here the CDR3 DNA reads TGTGCTAGTGGTTTTACGGGGAATAATTCACCCCTCCACTTT. Encoded protein: CASGFTGNNSPLHF.

This sequence joins TRBV7-2 and TRBJ1-2; no definite D call. Germline CDR1 and CDR2: SGHTA and FQGNSA. Trimming took off 5 bases at V and 0 bases at J, with 7 bases between the two ends. The CDR3 sequence is 13 residues long. CDR3 DNA: TGTGCCAGCAGCATCACAACTAACTATGGCTACACCTTC. Translating it yields CASSITTNYGYTF.

The chain uses TRBV27 and TRBJ2-1, with TRBD2 matching over 7 bases. The CDR3 totals 19 residues. J lost 5 bases, V lost 0 bases, and 16 bases had no gene match. Germline V gene sequence: CDR1 MNHEY, CDR2 SMNVEV (reference sequence). CDR3 region: CASSLSNRGGRGANNEQFF. CDR3 bases: TGTGCCAGCAGTTTATCGAATCGAGGCGGGAGAGGAGCCAACAATGAGCAGTTCTTC.

In its sample, this clone was seen once. V usage is TRBV11-2 and J usage is TRBJ2-1; 10 positions agree with TRBD1. The germline V gene encodes CDR1 SGHAT and CDR2 FQNNGV. V lost 1 base to trimming and J lost 5 bases; unmatched junction nucleotides: 5. The CDR3 length is 16 residues. This CDR3 is CASSLGPGTGDNEQFF. CDR3 in DNA: TGTGCCAGCAGCTTAGGGCCCGGGACAGGGGACAATGAGCAGTTCTTC.

The rearrangement links TRBV6-5 to TRBJ1-2, with TRBD1 matching 8 bases. This CDR3 has 13 amino acids. V lost 6 bases, J lost 8 bases, and 8 bases stayed unmatched. Germline V lookup: CDR1 MNHEY, CDR2 SVGAGI. In DNA, the CDR3 is TGTGCCAGCAGAGACAGGGGTAGGCAGGGCTACACCTTC. This gives the protein CASRDRGRQGYTF.

The gene calls are TRBV6-5 and TRBJ2-7; the D is unclear. From germline, CDR1 is MNHEY and CDR2 SVGAGI. The CDR3 length is 13 residues. Trimming stripped 2 bases from V and 0 bases from J, with 5 bases between. For the CDR3, the DNA is TGTGCCAGCAGTTACGCAGGCTCCTACGAGCAGTACTTC. This codes for CASSYAGSYEQYF.

The V gene is TRBV7-9, the J gene TRBJ1-2; D might be TRBD1 (5 bases). The CDR3 contains 13 residues. Between the trimmed V and J ends, which lost 4 bases and 8 bases, there was a span of 14 bases. CDR1 and CDR2 (germline): SEHNR, FQNEAQ (reference sequence). The CDR3 DNA reads as TGTGCCAGCAGCTCCCCGATGGGACTGGGCTACACCTTC. It is translated as CASSSPMGLGYTF.

The chain has TRBV4-1 and TRBJ2-1; 7 bases map to TRBD2. The CDR3 runs 14 residues. V dropped 5 bases and J dropped 2; count of bases not matched to a gene: 3. Germline assignment: CDR1 MGHRA and CDR2 YSYEKL. The CDR3 nucleotides are TGCGCCAGCAGCTGGGGAGGGGCCTACAATGAGCAGTTCTTC. Amino acids: CASSWGGAYNEQFF.

This chain joins TRBV4-2 and TRBJ2-1; 9 bases map to TRBD2. The trim removed 6 bases at V and 6 bases at J, leaving 6 bases unmatched. Germline CDR1 LGHNA, CDR2 YNFKEQ. The CDR3 contains 14 residues. CDR3 sequence (DNA): TGTGCCAGCAGTTTTGCGGGAGGGTTCAATGAGCAGTTCTTC. This sequence encodes CASSFAGGFNEQFF.

The rearrangement links TRBV18 to TRBJ1-1; 8 nucleotides agree with TRBD1. The CDR3 has 12 residues. The V gene's germline CDR1 is KGHSH and CDR2 LQKENI. With 5 bases clipped from V and 10 bases from J, the junction kept 6 bases outside the gene matches. DNA of the CDR3: TGTGCCAGCTCATCCCAGGGGGCCGGAGCTTTCTTT. Protein: CASSSQGAGAFF. Looking up the rest from reference TRBV18 and TRBJ1-1 gives the full variable domain: NAGVMQNPRHLVRRRGQEARLRCSPMKGHSHVYWYRQLPEEGLKFMVYLQKENIIDESGMPKERFSAEFPKEGPSILRIQQVVRGDSAAYFCASSSQGAGAFFGQGTRLTVV.

The chain recombines TRBV19 with TRBJ2-1; 9 bases are a match to TRBD2. V dropped 5 bases and J dropped 3; count of bases not matched to a gene: 11. The CDR3 runs 17 residues. Germline V gene lookup returns CDR1 LNHDA and CDR2 SQIVND (reference sequence). CDR3 loop: CASSPRPSGTLYNEQFF. The CDR3 nucleotides read TGTGCCAGTAGTCCCCGGCCTAGCGGGACTCTCTACAATGAGCAGTTCTTC.

The chain recombines TRBV30 with TRBJ2-2; D perhaps matches TRBD2 (6 bases). CDR1 and CDR2 (germline): GTSNPN, SVGIG (reference sequence). The CDR3 extends over 13 amino acids. Trimming pared 2 bases from V and 5 bases from J, leaving 9 bases between. CDR3 protein: CAWSSGWTGELFF. The CDR3 DNA is TGTGCCTGGAGTAGCGGGTGGACCGGGGAGCTGTTTTTT.

The rearrangement uses TRBV15 and TRBJ2-7; D may be TRBD1 (5 bases). The CDR3 covers 17 residues. The V gene lost 1 base and the J gene lost 0 bases, with 16 bases spanning the gap. Germline CDR1 LNHNV, CDR2 YYDKDF (reference sequence). The CDR3 loop is CATSRATTGPSSYEQYF. The CDR3 coding sequence is TGTGCCACCAGCAGAGCCACCACAGGCCCGAGCTCCTACGAGCAGTACTTC. Drawing the rest from reference TRBV15 and TRBJ2-7, the complete variable domain is DAMVIQNPRYQVTQFGKPVTLSCSQTLNHNVMYWYQQKSSQAPKLLFHYYDKDFNNEADTPDNFQSRRPNTSFCFLDIRSPGLGDTAMYLCATSRATTGPSSYEQYFGPGTRLTVT.

The chain links TRBV4-1 to TRBJ2-7; TRBD2 matches at 10 bases. The V and J ends lost 4 bases and 0 bases, in that order; junction bases with no gene match: 6. The CDR3 covers 16 residues. CDR1 and CDR2 (germline): MGHRA, YSYEKL. The DNA of the CDR3 is TGCGCCAGCAGCCGTGGGACTAGCGCTGTCTCCTACGAGCAGTACTTC. Protein product: CASSRGTSAVSYEQYF.

The CDR3: CASSLSLAGARGTQYF. The CDR3 bases are TGTGCCAGCAGCTTATCCCTAGCGGGAGCCCGGGGTACGCAGTATTTT. The chain recombines TRBV7-9 with TRBJ2-3, with 10 bases lining up with TRBD2. The germline V gene encodes CDR1 SEHNR and CDR2 FQNEAQ (reference sequence). Trimming cost V 2 bases and J 8 bases; bases outside gene matches: 10. CDR3 length: 16 residues.

The chain combines TRBV5-4 with TRBJ1-4; possibly TRBD1 for D (5 bases). V was pared by 4 bases and J by 5 bases, with 9 bases between. The CDR3 extends over 13 amino acids. CDR1 and CDR2 (germline): SGHNT, YYREEE (reference sequence). This chain's CDR3 is CASSVGHNEKLFF. The CDR3 region has the DNA TGTGCCAGCAGCGTCGGACACAATGAAAAACTGTTTTTT.

The V and J genes are TRBV19 and TRBJ2-7; D is unresolved. Germline values: CDR1 LNHDA, CDR2 SQIVND (reference sequence). The CDR3 has 14 residues. Trimming took off 5 bases at V and 4 bases at J, with 15 bases between the two ends. The CDR3 spells CASSVRANEYEQYF. The DNA of the CDR3 is TGTGCCAGTAGTGTCCGGGCGAATGAGTACGAGCAGTACTTC. Combining the CDR3 with reference TRBV19 and TRBJ2-7 gives the whole variable domain DGGITQSPKYLFRKEGQNVTLSCEQNLNHDAMYWYRQDPGQGLRLIYYSQIVNDFQKGDIAEGYSVSREKKESFPLTVTSAQKNPTAFYLCASSVRANEYEQYFGPGTRLTVT.

The rearrangement joins TRBV24-1 to TRBJ1-1; D is undetermined. Germline CDR1 and CDR2: KGHDR and SFDVKD. CDR3 size: 13 residues. The V gene lost 3 bases and the J gene lost 0 bases, with 4 bases spanning the gap. CDR3 sequence reads: CATSDILNTEAFF. The CDR3 DNA reads as TGTGCCACCAGTGATATCTTGAACACTGAAGCTTTCTTT.

The CDR3 protein is CASSEQVVYGYTF. The CDR3 DNA reads TGTGCCAGCAGTGAACAGGTAGTCTATGGCTACACCTTC. The gene calls are TRBV12-3 or TRBV12-4 and TRBJ1-2; possible D gene TRBD1, 5 bases. The CDR3 contains 13 residues. V was cut by 5 bases and J by 4 bases, with 11 bases left in between.

The chain is built from TRBV4-2 and TRBJ1-2; the match to TRBD1 covers 9 bases. Unmatched junction bases numbered 4, after V lost 2 bases and J lost 6 bases. The length of the CDR3 is 14 residues. Germline V lookup: CDR1 LGHNA, CDR2 YNFKEQ. The CDR3 nucleotides read TGTGCCAGCAGCCAATACGGGACAGGGAATGGCTACACCTTC. Encoded protein: CASSQYGTGNGYTF.

This chain connects TRBV24-1 to TRBJ2-1; no definite D call. CDR3 size: 12 residues. The germline V and J ends were trimmed by 4 bases and 9 bases, with 9 bases remaining between them. Germline V lookup: CDR1 KGHDR, CDR2 SFDVKD. The CDR3 here is CATSDPVGEQFF. Here the CDR3 DNA reads TGTGCCACCAGTGACCCTGTGGGTGAGCAGTTCTTC.